The present TCR beta chain was sequenced within a study of cytomegalovirus exposure and HLA in healthy donors. Primers for the PCR totalled 60 Vbeta and 13 Jbeta. TCRdb's table, derived via immunoSEQ multiplex PCR, lists solely in-frame clones and lacks some. The sample carries 130,000 to 150,000 clones, around four fifths recorded once. Each of the donors was a healthy bone marrow donor. Concerning this clone: Its target is not known. A read error may account for a junction end that differs from germline.

This CDR3 comprises 15 residues. Per germline, CDR1 SEHNR and CDR2 FQNEAQ (reference sequence). General observations from the study: Evidence from a later analysis indicated that most CMV-associated TCR beta chains looked HLA-restricted. Among the most significant clusters, several appeared linked to common viral pathogens in a later analysis. A later examination showed that TCR association rates differed by HLA locus, with DRB1 most and HLA-C fewest.

This chain connects TRBV7-9 to TRBJ2-5, with D unclear. The specimen sequenced was PBMCs. This TCR derives from a female donor in good health and CMV-seronegative. The CDR3 region is CSSSSRTSYQETQYF. CDR3 bases: TGTTCCAGCAGCTCCCGAACATCGTACCAAGAGACCCAGTACTTC.